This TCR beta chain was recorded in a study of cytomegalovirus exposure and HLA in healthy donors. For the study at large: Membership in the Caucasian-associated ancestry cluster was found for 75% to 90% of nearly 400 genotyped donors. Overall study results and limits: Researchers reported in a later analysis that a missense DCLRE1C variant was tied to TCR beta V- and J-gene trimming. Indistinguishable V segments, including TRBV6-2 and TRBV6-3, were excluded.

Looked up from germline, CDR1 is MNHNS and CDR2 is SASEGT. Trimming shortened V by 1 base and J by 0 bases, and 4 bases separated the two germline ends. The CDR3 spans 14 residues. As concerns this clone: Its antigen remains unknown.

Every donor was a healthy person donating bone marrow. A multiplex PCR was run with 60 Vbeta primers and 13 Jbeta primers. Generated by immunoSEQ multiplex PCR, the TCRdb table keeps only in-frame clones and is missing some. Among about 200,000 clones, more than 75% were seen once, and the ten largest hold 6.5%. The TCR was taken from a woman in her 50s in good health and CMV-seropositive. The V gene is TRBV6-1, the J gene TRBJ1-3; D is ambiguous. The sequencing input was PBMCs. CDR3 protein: CASSEGHSGNTIYF. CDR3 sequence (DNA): TGTGCCAGCAGTGAAGGTCACTCTGGAAACACCATATATTTT.